The T cell receptor beta chain described here comes from a study of T-cell memory formation after mild COVID-19. At the level of the study: Largely, TCR clusters stayed within a single donor.

TCRdb fed the 5' RACE reads into MiXCR, producing one record per CDR3 protein. The repertoire consists of about 190,000 distinct CDR3 sequences, with about a fifth occurring once and the leading ten covering 23%. Findings of the study overall: Chiefly within CM and EM were the contracting CD4+ clones; CD8+ ones were within EMRA. Researchers could not confirm that second-wave clones peaking on day 37 targeted SARS-CoV-2.

As to this clonotype: Antigen unknown.

Germline CDR1 is DFQATT and CDR2 is SNEGSKA (reference sequence). This CDR3 contains 15 residues. The V end was cut by 3 bases, the J end by 2 bases, with 14 bases between. The specimen sequenced was PBMCs or a T cell subset sorted from them (not recorded which). V usage is TRBV20-1 and J usage is TRBJ2-1; D gene unclear. The sequence came from an adult woman who had mild COVID-19 (a few samples of this study predate the infection). Cell type and time point are not known. Written as DNA, the CDR3 is TGCAGTGCTAGTGGAAAAGGAACGACCTACAATGAGCAGTTCTTC. It encodes CSASGKGTTYNEQFF.